The rows below give T cell receptor beta chains drawn from one sample of a study of Ad26.COV2.S vaccination and SARS-CoV-2 variants. Only in-frame clones appear in the TCRdb table, and some are missing; sequencing was by immunoSEQ multiplex PCR. The profile covers some 180,000 clones, with roughly nine tenths appearing a single time and around 6.3% taken by the ten largest. This material consisted of peripheral blood, taken after recovery from COVID-19. The receptors shown here come from a human donor who had recovered from COVID-19. The CDR3 runs from the conserved cysteine through the conserved F or W. The order of the fields is V gene, clone size, J gene, D gene, CDR3 protein, CDR3 DNA. A D gene is named only where the DNA matches it firmly. Clone size is shown for a subset of rows, as once, few, many or a class of expanded clone.

>TRBV5-1|-|TRBJ1-1|-
CASSLGEGGDTEAFF
TGCGCCAGCAGCTTGGGTGAGGGCGGGGACACTGAAGCTTTCTTT
>TRBV13|-|TRBJ2-1|TRBD2
CASSLRTRASEQFF
TGTGCCAGCAGCTTGCGGACTAGAGCGAGTGAGCAGTTCTTC
>TRBV7-9|-|TRBJ1-1|TRBD1
CASTRTGNTEAFF
TGTGCCAGCACCAGGACAGGGAACACTGAAGCTTTCTTT
>TRBV2|-|TRBJ2-5|TRBD2
CASSLRGTSGETQYF
TGTGCCAGCAGCCTAAGGGGAACTAGCGGTGAGACCCAGTACTTC
>TRBV19|-|TRBJ2-6|-
CASSIQGFISGANVLTF
TGTGCCAGTAGTATACAGGGATTCATCTCTGGGGCCAACGTCCTGACTTTC
>TRBV7-9|-|TRBJ2-3|-
CASILSGGTDTQYF
TGTGCCAGCATCCTTTCTGGAGGCACAGATACGCAGTATTTT
>TRBV5-1|-|TRBJ1-2|TRBD1
CASSLRQGAKDGYTF
TGCGCCAGCAGCTTAAGACAGGGGGCCAAGGATGGCTACACCTTC
>TRBV5-1|-|TRBJ1-4|-
CASSLASHQEKLFF
TGCGCCAGCAGCTTGGCCTCTCACCAAGAAAAACTGTTTTTT
>TRBV3-1/TRBV3-2|-|TRBJ2-5|TRBD2
CASSQRTSGRGGETQYF
TGTGCCAGCAGCCAAAGGACTAGCGGGAGGGGGGGAGAGACCCAGTACTTC
>TRBV19|-|TRBJ2-7|TRBD1
CASSIAGGYEQYF
TGTGCCAGTAGTATAGCAGGGGGCTACGAGCAGTACTTC
>TRBV15|-|TRBJ2-5|-
CATSSPGPFRETQYF
TGTGCCACCAGCAGCCCGGGACCCTTCAGAGAGACCCAGTACTTC
>TRBV5-1|few|TRBJ1-2|-
CASSWAGTRGGYTF
TGCGCCAGCAGCTGGGCCGGGACCCGGGGTGGCTACACCTTC
>TRBV18|-|TRBJ1-4|TRBD1
CASSPLDRATNEKLFF
TGTGCCAGCTCACCTCTGGACAGGGCAACTAATGAAAAACTGTTTTTT
>TRBV5-6|-|TRBJ1-1|-
CASSLTGFGTEAFF
TGTGCCAGCAGCTTGACAGGGTTTGGCACTGAAGCTTTCTTT
>TRBV5-8|-|TRBJ1-5|-
CASSLGGQSNQPQHF
TGTGCCAGCAGCTTGGGAGGACAGAGCAATCAGCCCCAGCATTTT
>TRBV21-1|-|TRBJ1-1|-
CASSKYEEVTEAFF
TGTGCCAGCAGCAAATATGAGGAAGTTACTGAAGCTTTCTTT
>TRBV6-5|-|TRBJ2-7|-
CASSHTYYEQYF
TGTGCCAGCAGTCACACCTATTACGAGCAGTACTTC
>TRBV29-1|-|TRBJ2-1|TRBD2
CSVEDLGTSGRTFNEQFF
TGCAGCGTTGAAGATTTGGGGACTAGCGGGAGGACGTTCAATGAGCAGTTCTTC
>TRBV11-2|-|TRBJ2-7|TRBD2
CASRPAGGPNEQYF
TGTGCCAGCAGACCAGCGGGAGGGCCCAACGAGCAGTACTTC
>TRBV5-5|-|TRBJ2-2|TRBD2
CASSPRRLAGLGLSGELFF
TGTGCCAGCAGCCCACGGCGGCTAGCGGGCCTAGGACTCTCCGGGGAGCTGTTTTTT